This TCR beta chain appears in the sequencing data of a study of CD8+ T cells in alopecia areata. Treatment defined: oral pan-JAK inhibitor, 5-10 mg twice daily. Investigators isolated RNA and reverse transcribed it into cDNA to act as the sequencing template. Data came from immunoSEQ multiplex PCR; TCRdb stores just in-frame clones and leaves some out. The sample consists of about 190,000 clones, roughly three fifths of them appearing once. The germline CDR1 and CDR2 sequences are MGHRA and YSYEKL. Trimming cost V 0 bases and J 6 bases; bases outside gene matches: 3. The CDR3 is 14 residues long. The TCR comes from a human donor with alopecia areata. V is TRBV4-1 and J is TRBJ1-2; 8 bases agree with TRBD1. Specimen: CD8+ T cells sorted from blood, collected at week 24, from a patient treated with tofacitinib. The CDR3: CASSQDQGANGYTF. CDR3 bases: TGCGCCAGCAGCCAAGATCAGGGGGCGAATGGCTACACCTTC.